This TCR beta chain was captured in a study of blood T cell repertoires in COVID-19. Study in general: Sources were T cells, B-cell-depleted T cells, or PBMCs; the material itself was cDNA or gDNA.

Original methodology: Researchers report that nucleated cell counts were estimated from reference gene primer amplification. Here immunoSEQ multiplex PCR was the method, and the copy in TCRdb shows in-frame clones only, minus some. That table gives V, J and clone size, and the DNA gave D and trimming. The data show 55,000 or so clones, 88% seen once. The germline gives CDR1 MNHEY, CDR2 SVGAGI. This CDR3 is built from 15 residues. Trimming pared 0 bases from V and 5 bases from J, leaving 13 bases between. The receptor was isolated from a man in his fifties or sixties with active COVID-19. This rearrangement joins TRBV6-5 to TRBJ2-5; no clear D. The sequenced sample was peripheral blood. This chain's CDR3 is CASSYSTPLGETQYF. DNA for the CDR3: TGTGCCAGCAGTTACTCGACACCGCTTGGGGAGACCCAGTACTTC.